Sequencing of this TCR beta chain was carried out in a study of shared clonotypes between healthy human individuals. Regarding this clone: The antigen is not known.

Study findings and constraints: Donor clonotype sharing was expected to depend on sequencing depth.

V was clipped by 0 bases and J by 0 bases, with 7 bases between them. The CDR3 covers 15 residues. The germline V gene encodes CDR1 SGHTS and CDR2 YDEGEE. Genomic DNA of each subset was evenly split across several immunoSEQ plates. TCRdb keeps only in-frame clones here, not all; method: immunoSEQ multiplex PCR. The data hold hundreds of thousands of clones, with approximately 71% observed a single time. Sequenced material: PBMCs. The rearrangement joins TRBV5-8 to TRBJ1-3, with D unresolved. This sequence originates from a woman between 40 and 50 years old in good health. Some clones in this sample may be carry-over from other donors' samples. The CDR3 nucleotides are TGTGCCAGCAGCTTGGAGGGTAGCTCTGGAAACACCATATATTTT. Translating gives CASSLEGSSGNTIYF.